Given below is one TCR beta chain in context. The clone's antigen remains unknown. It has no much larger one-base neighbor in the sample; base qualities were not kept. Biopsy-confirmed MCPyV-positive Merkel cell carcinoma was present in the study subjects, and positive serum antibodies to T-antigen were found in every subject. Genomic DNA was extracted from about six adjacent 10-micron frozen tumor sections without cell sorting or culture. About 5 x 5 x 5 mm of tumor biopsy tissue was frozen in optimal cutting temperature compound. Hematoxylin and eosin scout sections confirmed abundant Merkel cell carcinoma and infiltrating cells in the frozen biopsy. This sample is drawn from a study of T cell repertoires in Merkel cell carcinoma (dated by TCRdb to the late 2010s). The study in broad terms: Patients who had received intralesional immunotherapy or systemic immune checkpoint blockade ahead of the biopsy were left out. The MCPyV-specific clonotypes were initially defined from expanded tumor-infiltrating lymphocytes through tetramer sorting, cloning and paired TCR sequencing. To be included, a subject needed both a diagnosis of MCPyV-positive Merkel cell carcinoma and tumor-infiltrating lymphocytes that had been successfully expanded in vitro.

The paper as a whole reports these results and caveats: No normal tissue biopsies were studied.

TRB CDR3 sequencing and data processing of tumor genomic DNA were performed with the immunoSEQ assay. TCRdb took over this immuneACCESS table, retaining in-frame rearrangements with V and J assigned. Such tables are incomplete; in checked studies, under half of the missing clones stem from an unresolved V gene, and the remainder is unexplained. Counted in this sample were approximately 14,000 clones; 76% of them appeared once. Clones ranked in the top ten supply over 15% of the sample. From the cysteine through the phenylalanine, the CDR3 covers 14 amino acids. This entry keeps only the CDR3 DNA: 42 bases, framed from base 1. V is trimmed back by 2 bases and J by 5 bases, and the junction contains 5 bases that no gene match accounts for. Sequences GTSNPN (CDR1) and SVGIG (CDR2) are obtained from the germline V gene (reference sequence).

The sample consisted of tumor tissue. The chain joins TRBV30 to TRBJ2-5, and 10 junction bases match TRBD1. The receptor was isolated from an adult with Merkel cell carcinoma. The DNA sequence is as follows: TGTGCCTGGAGTCAGGGACAGGGGTGGGAGACCCAGTACTTC. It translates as CAWSQGQGWETQYF.